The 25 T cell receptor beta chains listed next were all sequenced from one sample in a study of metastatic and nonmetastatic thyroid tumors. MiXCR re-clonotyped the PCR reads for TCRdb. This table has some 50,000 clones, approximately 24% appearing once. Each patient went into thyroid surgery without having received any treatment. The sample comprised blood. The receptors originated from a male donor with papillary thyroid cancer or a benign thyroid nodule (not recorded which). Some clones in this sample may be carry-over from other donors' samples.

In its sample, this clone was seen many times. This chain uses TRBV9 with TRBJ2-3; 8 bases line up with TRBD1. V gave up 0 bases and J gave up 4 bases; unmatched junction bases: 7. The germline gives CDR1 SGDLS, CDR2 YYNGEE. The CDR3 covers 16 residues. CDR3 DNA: TGTGCCAGCAGCGTAGGAGGACAGGGTCTGGCAGATACGCAGTATTTT. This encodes CASSVGGQGLADTQYF.

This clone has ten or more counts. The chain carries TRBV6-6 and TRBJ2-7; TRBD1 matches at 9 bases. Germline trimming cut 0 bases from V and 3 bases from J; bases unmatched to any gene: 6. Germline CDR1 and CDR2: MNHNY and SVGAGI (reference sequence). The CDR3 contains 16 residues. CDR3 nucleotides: TGTGCCAGCAGTTACTCAGGGACAGGGCTGTACTACGAGCAGTACTTC. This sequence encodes CASSYSGTGLYYEQYF.

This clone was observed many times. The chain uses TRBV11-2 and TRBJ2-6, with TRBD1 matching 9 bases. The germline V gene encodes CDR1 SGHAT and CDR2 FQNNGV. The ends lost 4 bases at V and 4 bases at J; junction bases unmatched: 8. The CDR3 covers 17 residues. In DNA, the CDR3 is TGTGCCAGCAGCTCCAGGACAGGGGCGGAAGGGGCCAACGTCCTGACTTTC. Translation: CASSSRTGAEGANVLTF.

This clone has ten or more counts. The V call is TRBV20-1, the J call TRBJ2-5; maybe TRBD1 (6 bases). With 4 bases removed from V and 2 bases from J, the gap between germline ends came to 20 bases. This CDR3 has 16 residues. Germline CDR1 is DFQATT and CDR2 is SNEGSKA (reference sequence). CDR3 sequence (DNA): TGCAGTGCTACCACCTCAGACAGGAGCAAACAAGAGACCCAGTACTTC. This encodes CSATTSDRSKQETQYF.

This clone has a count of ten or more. The CDR3 is CASTHRQAETQYF. CDR3 in DNA: TGTGCCAGCACACACCGACAGGCGGAGACCCAGTACTTC. The rearrangement uses TRBV2 and TRBJ2-5; D is perhaps TRBD1 (6 bases). The CDR3 loop spans 13 amino acids. Germline CDR1 reads SNHLY; CDR2 reads FYNNEI. The V and J ends lost 7 bases and 5 bases respectively, with 14 bases between them.

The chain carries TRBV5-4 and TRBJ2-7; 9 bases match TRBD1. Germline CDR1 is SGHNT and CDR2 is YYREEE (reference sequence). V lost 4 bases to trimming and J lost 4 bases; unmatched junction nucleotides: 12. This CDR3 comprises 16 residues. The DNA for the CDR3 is TGTGCCAGCAGCCTGTGGGGGGGACAGGGAGGGTACGAGCAGTACTTC. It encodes CASSLWGGQGGYEQYF.

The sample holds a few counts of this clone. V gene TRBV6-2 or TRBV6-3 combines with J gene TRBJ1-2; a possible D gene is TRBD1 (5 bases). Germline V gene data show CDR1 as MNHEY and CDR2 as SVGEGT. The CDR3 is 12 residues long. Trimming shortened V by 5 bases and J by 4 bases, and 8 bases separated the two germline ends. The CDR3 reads CASSPGAYGYTF. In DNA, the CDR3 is TGTGCCAGCAGTCCCGGGGCCTATGGCTACACCTTC.

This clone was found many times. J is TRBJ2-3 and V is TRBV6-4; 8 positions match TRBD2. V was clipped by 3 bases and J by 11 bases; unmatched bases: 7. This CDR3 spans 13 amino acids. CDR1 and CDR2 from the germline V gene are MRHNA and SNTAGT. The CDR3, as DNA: TGTGCCAGCAGTGAAGGTAGCGGGACCAAGCAGTATTTT. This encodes CASSEGSGTKQYF.

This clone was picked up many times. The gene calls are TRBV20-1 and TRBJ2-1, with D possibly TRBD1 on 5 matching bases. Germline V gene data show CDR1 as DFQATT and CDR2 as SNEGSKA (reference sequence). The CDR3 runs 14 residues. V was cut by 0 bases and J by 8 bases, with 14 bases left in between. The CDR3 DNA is TGCAGTGCTAGAGATCAGGCGACAGTCGATGAGCAGTTCTTC. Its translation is CSARDQATVDEQFF.

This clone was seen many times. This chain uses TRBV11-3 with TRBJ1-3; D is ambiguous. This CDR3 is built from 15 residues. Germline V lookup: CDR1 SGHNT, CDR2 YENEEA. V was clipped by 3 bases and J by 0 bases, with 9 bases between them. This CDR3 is CASSFTGFSGNTIYF. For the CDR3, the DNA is TGTGCCAGCAGCTTTACTGGGTTCTCTGGAAACACCATATATTTT. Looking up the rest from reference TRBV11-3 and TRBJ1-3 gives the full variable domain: EAGVVQSPRYKIIEKKQPVAFWCNPISGHNTLYWYLQNLGQGPELLIRYENEEAVDDSQLPKDRFSAERLKGVDSTLKIQPAELGDSAVYLCASSFTGFSGNTIYFGEGSWLTVV.

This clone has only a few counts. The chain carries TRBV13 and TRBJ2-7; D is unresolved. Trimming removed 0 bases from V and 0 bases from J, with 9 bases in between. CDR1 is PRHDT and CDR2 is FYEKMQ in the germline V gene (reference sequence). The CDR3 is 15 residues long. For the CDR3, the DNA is TGTGCCAGCAGCTTAGGTCCAGGCTACTCCTACGAGCAGTACTTC. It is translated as CASSLGPGYSYEQYF.

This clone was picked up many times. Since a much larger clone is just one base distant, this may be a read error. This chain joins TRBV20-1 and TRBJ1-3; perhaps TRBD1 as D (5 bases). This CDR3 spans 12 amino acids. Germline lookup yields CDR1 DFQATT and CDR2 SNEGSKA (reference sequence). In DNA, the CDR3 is TGCAGTGCTAGTGGGGCTTGGGCCACCATACATTTT. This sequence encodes CSASGAWATIHF.

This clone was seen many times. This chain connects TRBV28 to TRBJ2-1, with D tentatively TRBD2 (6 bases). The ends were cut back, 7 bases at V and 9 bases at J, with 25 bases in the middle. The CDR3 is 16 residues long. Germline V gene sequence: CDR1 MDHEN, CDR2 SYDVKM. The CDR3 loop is CASTVYSGARSGEQFF. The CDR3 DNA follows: TGTGCCAGCACAGTTTATTCGGGAGCGCGTTCGGGTGAGCAGTTCTTC.

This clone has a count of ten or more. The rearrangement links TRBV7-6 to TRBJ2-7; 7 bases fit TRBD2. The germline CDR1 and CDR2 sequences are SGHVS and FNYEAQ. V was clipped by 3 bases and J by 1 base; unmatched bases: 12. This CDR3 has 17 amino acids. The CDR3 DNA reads TGTGCCAGCAGCTTGGAAAGAGCGGGAAAAGGGTCCTACGAGCAGTACTTC. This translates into CASSLERAGKGSYEQYF.

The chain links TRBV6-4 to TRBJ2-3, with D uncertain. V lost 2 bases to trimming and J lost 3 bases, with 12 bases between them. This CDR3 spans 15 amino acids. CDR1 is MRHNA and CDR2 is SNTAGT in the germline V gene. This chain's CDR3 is CASSDPVIGTDTQYF. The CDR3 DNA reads TGTGCCAGCAGTGACCCCGTCATTGGGACAGATACGCAGTATTTT.

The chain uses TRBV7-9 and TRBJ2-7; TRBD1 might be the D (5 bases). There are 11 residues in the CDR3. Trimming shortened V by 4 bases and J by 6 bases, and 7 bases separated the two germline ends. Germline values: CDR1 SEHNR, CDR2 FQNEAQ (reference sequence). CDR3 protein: CASSSQGEQYF. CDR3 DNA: TGTGCCAGCAGCTCCCAGGGCGAGCAGTACTTC.

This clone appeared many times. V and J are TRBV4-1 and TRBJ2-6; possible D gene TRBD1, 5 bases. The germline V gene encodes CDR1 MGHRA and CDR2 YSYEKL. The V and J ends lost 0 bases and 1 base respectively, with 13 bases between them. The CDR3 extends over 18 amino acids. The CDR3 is CASSQDLQGDSGANVLTF. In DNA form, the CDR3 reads TGCGCCAGCAGCCAAGATCTGCAGGGCGATTCTGGGGCCAACGTCCTGACTTTC.

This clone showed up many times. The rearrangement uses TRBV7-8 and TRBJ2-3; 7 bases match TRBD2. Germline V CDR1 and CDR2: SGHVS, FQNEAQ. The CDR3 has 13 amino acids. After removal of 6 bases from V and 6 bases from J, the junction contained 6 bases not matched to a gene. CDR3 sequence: CASSGAGTDTQYF. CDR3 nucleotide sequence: TGTGCCAGCAGTGGAGCGGGAACCGATACGCAGTATTTT.

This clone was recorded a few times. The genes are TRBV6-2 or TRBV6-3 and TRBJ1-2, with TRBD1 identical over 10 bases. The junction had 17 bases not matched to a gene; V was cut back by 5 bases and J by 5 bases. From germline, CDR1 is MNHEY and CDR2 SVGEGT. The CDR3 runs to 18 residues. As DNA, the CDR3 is TGTGCCAGCAGTCCTGTCCGGGACAGGGGAGTATTGGGATATGGCTACACCTTC. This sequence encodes CASSPVRDRGVLGYGYTF.

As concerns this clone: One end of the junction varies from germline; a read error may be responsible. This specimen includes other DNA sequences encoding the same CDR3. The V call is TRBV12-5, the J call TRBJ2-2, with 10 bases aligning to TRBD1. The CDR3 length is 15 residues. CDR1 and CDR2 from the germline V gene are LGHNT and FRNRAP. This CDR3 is CASGKTGGDTGELFF. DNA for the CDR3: TGTGCTAGTGGCAAGACAGGGGGCGACACAGGGGAGCTGTTTTTT. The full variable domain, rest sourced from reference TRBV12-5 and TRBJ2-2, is DARVTQTPRHKVTEMGQEVTMRCQPILGHNTVFWYRQTMMQGLELLAYFRNRAPLDDSGMPKDRFSAEMPDATLATLKIQPSEPRDSAVYFCASGKTGGDTGELFFGEGSRLTVL.

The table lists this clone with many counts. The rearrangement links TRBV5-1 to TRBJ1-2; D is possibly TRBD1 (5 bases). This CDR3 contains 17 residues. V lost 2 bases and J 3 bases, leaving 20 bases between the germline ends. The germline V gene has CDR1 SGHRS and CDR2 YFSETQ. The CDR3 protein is CASSLQDPAINYYGYTF. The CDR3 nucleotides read TGCGCCAGCAGCTTACAGGATCCTGCTATAAATTACTATGGCTACACCTTC.

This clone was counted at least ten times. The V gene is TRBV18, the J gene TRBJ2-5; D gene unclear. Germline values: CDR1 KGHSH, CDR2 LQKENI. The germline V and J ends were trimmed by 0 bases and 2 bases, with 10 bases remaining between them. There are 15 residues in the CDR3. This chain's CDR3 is CASSPPGYRQETQYF. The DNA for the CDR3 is TGTGCCAGCTCACCACCGGGTTACAGACAAGAGACCCAGTACTTC.

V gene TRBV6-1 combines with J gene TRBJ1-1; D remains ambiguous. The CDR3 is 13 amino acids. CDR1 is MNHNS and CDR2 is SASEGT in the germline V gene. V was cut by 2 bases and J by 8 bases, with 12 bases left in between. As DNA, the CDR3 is TGTGCCAGCAGTGAATCCGTCACATACGAAGCTTTCTTT. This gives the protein CASSESVTYEAFF.

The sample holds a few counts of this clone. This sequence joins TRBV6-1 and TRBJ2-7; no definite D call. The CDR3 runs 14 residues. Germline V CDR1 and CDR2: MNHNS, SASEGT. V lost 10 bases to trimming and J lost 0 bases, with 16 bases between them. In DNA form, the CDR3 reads TGTGCCACTGGTAGTTCAACGAGCTCCTACGAGCAGTACTTC. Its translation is CATGSSTSSYEQYF.

The CDR3 sequence: CASSPLTGDPQFF. The CDR3 nucleotides read TGTGCCAGTAGTCCTCTCACAGGGGACCCGCAGTTCTTC. The chain uses TRBV19 and TRBJ2-1, with 7 bases identical to TRBD1. Germline loops: CDR1 LNHDA, CDR2 SQIVND (reference sequence). The CDR3 sequence is 13 residues long. The V gene end was trimmed by 5 bases and the J gene end by 12 bases; junction bases not matched to a gene: 10.